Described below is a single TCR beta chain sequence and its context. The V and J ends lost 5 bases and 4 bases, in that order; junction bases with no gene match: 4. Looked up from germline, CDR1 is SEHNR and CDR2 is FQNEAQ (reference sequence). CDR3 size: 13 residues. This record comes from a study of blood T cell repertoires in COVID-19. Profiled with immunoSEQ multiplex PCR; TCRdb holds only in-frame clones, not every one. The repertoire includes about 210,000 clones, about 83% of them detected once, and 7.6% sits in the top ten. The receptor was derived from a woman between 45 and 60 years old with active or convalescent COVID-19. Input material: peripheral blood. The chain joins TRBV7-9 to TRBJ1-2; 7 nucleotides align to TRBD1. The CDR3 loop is CASSASGGYGYTF. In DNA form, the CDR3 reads TGTGCCAGCAGCGCCTCAGGGGGCTATGGCTACACCTTC. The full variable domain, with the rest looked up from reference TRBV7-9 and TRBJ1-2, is DTGVSQNPRHKITKRGQNVTFRCDPISEHNRLYWYRQTLGQGPEFLTYFQNEAQLEKSRLLSDRFSAERPKGSFSTLEIQRTEQGDSAMYLCASSASGGYGYTFGSGTRLTVV.